This TCR beta chain was sequenced during a study of blood T cell repertoires in COVID-19. Across the study: Samples representing acute and convalescent COVID-19 were sourced from the United States, Italy and Spain. Sources were T cells, B-cell-depleted T cells, or PBMCs; the material itself was cDNA or gDNA.

As originally analysed: The authors estimated nucleated cell counts from reference gene primer amplification. Method: immunoSEQ multiplex PCR; TCRdb's copy keeps in-frame clones and lacks some. V and J calls and clone size follow that table, whereas D and trimming were derived from the DNA. The sample yields tens of thousands of clones, about 78% seen once. The V gene end was trimmed by 3 bases and the J gene end by 7 bases; junction bases not matched to a gene: 12. The V gene's germline CDR1 is LGHNA and CDR2 YSLEER. The CDR3 covers 16 residues. Sequenced input: peripheral blood. This rearrangement joins TRBV4-3 to TRBJ2-7; TRBD2 agrees at 10 bases. The sequence derives from a human donor in a cohort sampled during active COVID-19. Written as DNA, the CDR3 is TGCGCCAGCAGCCAGATAGCGGGAGGCCGTCTTGGTGAGCAGTACTTC. Encoded protein: CASSQIAGGRLGEQYF.